These 30 T cell receptor beta chains came from one sample sequenced in a study of cytomegalovirus exposure and HLA in healthy donors. Profiling relied on immunoSEQ multiplex PCR, and the TCRdb table lists in-frame clones only, not all of them. This sample yields 170,000 or so clones, of which about 85% are seen a single time; 15% to 20% belongs to the top ten. The sample was PBMCs. The receptors were sampled from a young man in good health and CMV-seropositive.

The chain couples TRBV7-6 to TRBJ2-3, with 9 bases aligning to TRBD2. Germline V gene lookup returns CDR1 SGHVS and CDR2 FNYEAQ. The CDR3 totals 16 residues. Trimming removed 0 bases from V and 2 bases from J; junction bases left unmatched: 3. This chain's CDR3 is CASSLASGGSTDTQYF. The CDR3 region has the DNA TGTGCCAGCAGCTTAGCGAGCGGGGGGTCCACAGATACGCAGTATTTT.

The chain carries TRBV7-9 and TRBJ1-1, with unresolved D. This CDR3 spans 12 amino acids. V lost 1 base to trimming and J lost 8 bases, with 8 bases between them. From germline, CDR1 is SEHNR and CDR2 FQNEAQ (reference sequence). CDR3 sequence (DNA): TGTGCCAGCAGCTTAGGCCTCGAGGAAGCTTTCTTT. Protein: CASSLGLEEAFF. Drawing the rest from reference TRBV7-9 and TRBJ1-1, the complete variable domain is DTGVSQNPRHKITKRGQNVTFRCDPISEHNRLYWYRQTLGQGPEFLTYFQNEAQLEKSRLLSDRFSAERPKGSFSTLEIQRTEQGDSAMYLCASSLGLEEAFFGQGTRLTVV.

The genes are TRBV5-1 and TRBJ1-2; D is perhaps TRBD1 (5 bases). Germline CDR1 is SGHRS and CDR2 is YFSETQ. The CDR3 sequence is 15 residues long. V shed 4 bases and J shed 0 bases, with 13 bases lying between them. CDR3 DNA sequence: TGCGCCAGCAGCCTAATCCCGACAGCTAACTATGGCTACACCTTC. Encoded protein: CASSLIPTANYGYTF.

For this clone: This sample also contains other DNA sequences that code for the same CDR3. The chain has TRBV5-1 and TRBJ2-7; TRBD1 agrees at 7 bases. The ends lost 0 bases at V and 7 bases at J; junction bases unmatched: 7. Germline lookup yields CDR1 SGHRS and CDR2 YFSETQ. The CDR3 totals 14 residues. The DNA for the CDR3 is TGCGCCAGCAGCTTGGGACAGGGAGTAGGTGAGCAGTACTTC. The encoded protein is CASSLGQGVGEQYF.

This clone was counted a single time. V gene TRBV4-1 combines with J gene TRBJ1-4; D gene uncertain. With 4 bases removed from V and 7 bases from J, the gap between germline ends came to 10 bases. CDR3 size: 13 residues. Germline-derived CDR1 and CDR2 are MGHRA and YSYEKL. In DNA form, the CDR3 reads TGCGCCAGCAGCCGAGTCGCGCGTGAAAAACTGTTTTTT. Translating gives CASSRVAREKLFF.

Regarding this clone: This specimen includes other DNA sequences encoding the same CDR3. This rearrangement joins TRBV28 to TRBJ1-5; D call uncertain. V was clipped by 3 bases and J by 2 bases, with 11 bases between them. Looked up from germline, CDR1 is MDHEN and CDR2 is SYDVKM. The CDR3 loop spans 15 amino acids. The CDR3 sequence: CASSLLQGGNQPQHF. The CDR3 DNA follows: TGTGCCAGCAGTTTGTTACAAGGAGGCAATCAGCCCCAGCATTTT. The full variable domain, its missing parts supplied by reference TRBV28 and TRBJ1-5, is DVKVTQSSRYLVKRTGEKVFLECVQDMDHENMFWYRQDPGLGLRLIYFSYDVKMKEKGDIPEGYSVSREKKERFSLILESASTNQTSMYLCASSLLQGGNQPQHFGDGTRLSIL.

This clone came up a few times. The chain couples TRBV6-1 to TRBJ2-1; 14 nucleotides match TRBD2. Germline V gene lookup returns CDR1 MNHNS and CDR2 SASEGT. The junction had 0 bases not matched to a gene; V was cut back by 4 bases and J by 4 bases. The CDR3 spans 15 residues. The CDR3 DNA sequence: TGTGCCAGCAGTGGGACTAGCGGGGGGTACAATGAGCAGTTCTTC. Protein: CASSGTSGGYNEQFF.

Notes on this clone: Germline and junction disagree at one end, which may indicate a read error. V usage is TRBV5-1 and J usage is TRBJ1-1, with TRBD1 matching 8 bases. In germline, CDR1 is SGHRS, CDR2 YFSETQ. The CDR3 covers 16 residues. CDR3 coding DNA: TGCGCCAGCAACTTGGATCCGACAGGGGTGAACACTGAAGCTTTCTTT. Its translation is CASNLDPTGVNTEAFF.

The CDR3 loop reads CATSRDRVETQYF. DNA for the CDR3: TGTGCCACCAGCAGAGATCGAGTGGAGACCCAGTACTTC. The rearrangement links TRBV15 to TRBJ2-5; D gene unclear. The CDR3 is 13 amino acids. The V gene's germline CDR1 is LNHNV and CDR2 YYDKDF (reference sequence). Trimming took 0 bases from V and 5 from J, leaving 7 bases between them.

The J gene is TRBJ1-2, the V gene TRBV5-8; unclear D gene. The CDR3 consists of 12 residues. V shed 4 bases and J shed 4 bases, with 8 bases lying between them. CDR1 and CDR2 from the germline V gene are SGHTS and YDEGEE. DNA of the CDR3: TGTGCCAGCAGCACCCTCGGCTATGGCTACACCTTC. Protein product: CASSTLGYGYTF.

The rearrangement uses TRBV14 and TRBJ2-2; no clear D. This CDR3 contains 14 residues. Trimming took 4 bases from V and 6 from J, leaving 12 bases between them. Germline V gene data show CDR1 as SGHDN and CDR2 as FVKESK. DNA for the CDR3: TGTGCCAGCAGCCTGTCGAACTTTGCCGGGGAGCTGTTTTTT. Amino acids: CASSLSNFAGELFF.

V and J are TRBV7-2 and TRBJ2-7; 8 nucleotides line up with TRBD2. The CDR3 consists of 14 residues. The V and J ends lost 5 bases and 5 bases, in that order; junction bases with no gene match: 8. Germline V gene lookup returns CDR1 SGHTA and CDR2 FQGNSA. The CDR3 reads CASSRRGGLNEQYF. The CDR3 DNA reads TGTGCCAGCAGCCGCCGCGGGGGGCTCAACGAGCAGTACTTC.

The chain carries TRBV19 and TRBJ1-5; D is unclear. Germline V gene data show CDR1 as LNHDA and CDR2 as SQIVND (reference sequence). The CDR3 covers 15 residues. V lost 4 bases to trimming and J lost 4 bases, with 14 bases between them. CDR3: CASSREEGFNQPQHF. CDR3 nucleotide sequence: TGTGCCAGTAGTAGAGAGGAGGGCTTTAATCAGCCCCAGCATTTT.

The genes are TRBV6-1 and TRBJ1-2; no reliable D call. Germline V gives CDR1 MNHNS, CDR2 SASEGT. The V gene lost 6 bases and the J gene lost 14 bases, with 19 bases spanning the gap. There are 12 residues in the CDR3. CDR3 in DNA: TGTGCCAGCAGGGAGCGCGAGGGCCAGTTAACCTTC. Protein: CASREREGQLTF.

This clone was observed a few times. The gene calls are TRBV10-2 and TRBJ2-1; 7 nucleotides agree with TRBD1. Germline V gives CDR1 WSHSY, CDR2 SAAADI. This CDR3 is built from 14 residues. V gave up 6 bases and J gave up 0 bases; unmatched junction bases: 2. CDR3 protein: CASRRDSSYNEQFF. Written as DNA, the CDR3 is TGCGCCAGCAGACGGGACAGCTCCTACAATGAGCAGTTCTTC.

The V and J genes are TRBV4-1 and TRBJ1-1; 7 bases agree with TRBD1. V shed 0 bases and J 7 bases; nucleotides not matched to a gene: 8. In germline, CDR1 is MGHRA, CDR2 YSYEKL. This CDR3 is 15 amino acids long. DNA for the CDR3: TGCGCCAGCAGCCAAGACCAGGCCCGACAGGGTGAAGCTTTCTTT. It yields the protein CASSQDQARQGEAFF.

V is TRBV28 and J is TRBJ2-2, with D possibly TRBD2 on 6 matching bases. The germline V gene encodes CDR1 MDHEN and CDR2 SYDVKM. There are 17 residues in the CDR3. With 7 bases removed from V and 1 base from J, the gap between germline ends came to 19 bases. The chain's CDR3 is CASKLGGPLLNTGELFF. DNA of the CDR3: TGTGCCAGCAAATTGGGGGGACCACTCTTGAACACCGGGGAGCTGTTTTTT. Variable domain in full (rest from reference TRBV28 and TRBJ2-2): DVKVTQSSRYLVKRTGEKVFLECVQDMDHENMFWYRQDPGLGLRLIYFSYDVKMKEKGDIPEGYSVSREKKERFSLILESASTNQTSMYLCASKLGGPLLNTGELFFGEGSRLTVL.

Comment on this clone: This sample includes further DNA sequences coding for the same CDR3. This chain connects TRBV19 to TRBJ2-7; 10 bases match TRBD1. V lost 4 bases to trimming and J lost 1 base; unmatched junction nucleotides: 4. The germline V gene has CDR1 LNHDA and CDR2 SQIVND (reference sequence). The CDR3 contains 15 residues. The chain's CDR3 is CASSTGQGGSYEQYF. The CDR3 DNA sequence: TGTGCCAGTAGTACCGGACAGGGGGGTTCCTACGAGCAGTACTTC. The entire variable domain, with the rest obtained from reference TRBV19 and TRBJ2-7, is as follows: DGGITQSPKYLFRKEGQNVTLSCEQNLNHDAMYWYRQDPGQGLRLIYYSQIVNDFQKGDIAEGYSVSREKKESFPLTVTSAQKNPTAFYLCASSTGQGGSYEQYFGPGTRLTVT.

This clone has a handful of counts. This chain joins TRBV11-2 and TRBJ1-2; 8 bases align to TRBD1. Germline CDR1 is SGHAT and CDR2 is FQNNGV. The J segment lost 7 bases and the V segment lost 1 base, leaving 8 bases of the junction unmatched. CDR3 length equals 15 residues. The CDR3 spells CASSLVARGPGGYTF. The CDR3 bases are TGTGCCAGCAGCTTAGTTGCCAGGGGGCCCGGTGGCTACACCTTC.

The V call is TRBV13, the J call TRBJ2-7; D gene unclear. Germline values: CDR1 PRHDT, CDR2 FYEKMQ (reference sequence). The V and J ends lost 2 bases and 5 bases respectively, with 16 bases between them. This CDR3 comprises 15 residues. In DNA, the CDR3 is TGTGCCAGCAGCTTAAATCCAGGCCGTCGCCACGAGCAGTACTTC. Translating it yields CASSLNPGRRHEQYF. The full variable domain, rest sourced from reference TRBV13 and TRBJ2-7, is AAGVIQSPRHLIKEKRETATLKCYPIPRHDTVYWYQQGPGQDPQFLISFYEKMQSDKGSIPDRFSAQQFSDYHSELNMSSLELGDSALYFCASSLNPGRRHEQYFGPGTRLTVT.

The chain couples TRBV6-1 to TRBJ2-1; D might be TRBD2 (6 bases). CDR3 length: 14 residues. Trimming left V 6 bases short and J 3 bases short, with 12 bases between. Germline V gives CDR1 MNHNS, CDR2 SASEGT. CDR3 region: CASRAGFDYNEQFF. The CDR3 DNA follows: TGTGCCAGCAGGGCGGGATTTGACTACAATGAGCAGTTCTTC.

The V call is TRBV19, the J call TRBJ2-5; 7 nucleotides agree with TRBD2. V shed 11 bases and J 5 bases; nucleotides not matched to a gene: 11. Germline lookup yields CDR1 LNHDA and CDR2 SQIVND (reference sequence). The CDR3 spans 13 residues. In nucleotides, the CDR3 is TGTGCCTCCTCTCGGGGGGAGTGGGAGACCCAGTACTTC. Residues: CASSRGEWETQYF.

The V gene is TRBV9, the J gene TRBJ2-7; possibly TRBD2 for D (6 bases). Germline assignment: CDR1 SGDLS and CDR2 YYNGEE. The CDR3 consists of 16 residues. With 0 bases removed from V and 6 bases from J, the gap between germline ends came to 19 bases. This CDR3 is CASSVGQMDAGCEQYF. The CDR3, as DNA: TGTGCCAGCAGCGTAGGCCAAATGGACGCGGGGTGCGAGCAGTACTTC.

CDR3 nucleotide sequence: TGTGCCAGCTCACCAATGGACAGGGGCACAGATACGCAGTATTTT. Translated: CASSPMDRGTDTQYF. The V and J genes are TRBV18 and TRBJ2-3; 8 nucleotides agree with TRBD1. Losses at the gene ends were 2 bases for V and 1 base for J; bases not matched to a gene: 2. This CDR3 spans 15 amino acids. Germline V gives CDR1 KGHSH, CDR2 LQKENI.

This sequence joins TRBV19 and TRBJ1-3; D call uncertain. V was pared by 2 bases and J by 0 bases, with 11 bases between. Germline assignment: CDR1 LNHDA and CDR2 SQIVND (reference sequence). There are 16 residues in the CDR3. This chain's CDR3 is CASSIWYSRSGNTIYF. CDR3 sequence (DNA): TGTGCCAGTAGTATATGGTACAGCCGCTCTGGAAACACCATATATTTT.

The chain is built from TRBV5-1 and TRBJ1-1; a weak D match, TRBD1 (5 bases). Trimming cost V 1 base and J 0 bases, with 13 bases left between them. The germline V gene has CDR1 SGHRS and CDR2 YFSETQ. The CDR3 loop spans 16 amino acids. The CDR3 loop reads CASSLSIGAMNTEAFF. The CDR3 DNA sequence: TGCGCCAGCAGCTTGAGTATAGGGGCAATGAACACTGAAGCTTTCTTT.

There are a few counts of this clone. DNA for the CDR3: TGTGCCAGCAGCTCAGCGACGGAGGGCTATGGCTACACCTTC. It is translated as CASSSATEGYGYTF. The chain has TRBV7-9 and TRBJ1-2, with D unresolved. Germline lookup yields CDR1 SEHNR and CDR2 FQNEAQ (reference sequence). The V end lost 4 bases, the J end lost 4 bases, and 13 bases lay between the germline ends. CDR3 size: 14 residues. Full variable domain (rest looked up from reference TRBV7-9 and TRBJ1-2): DTGVSQNPRHKITKRGQNVTFRCDPISEHNRLYWYRQTLGQGPEFLTYFQNEAQLEKSRLLSDRFSAERPKGSFSTLEIQRTEQGDSAMYLCASSSATEGYGYTFGSGTRLTVV.

In this sample, this clone turned up once. The CDR3 sequence: CASPGEASLFF. CDR3 bases: TGCGCCAGCCCGGGTGAGGCGTCCCTGTTCTTC. The chain links TRBV5-1 to TRBJ2-1; D unclear. This CDR3 contains 11 residues. The germline V and J ends were trimmed by 7 bases and 15 bases, with 17 bases remaining between them. The germline CDR1 and CDR2 sequences are SGHRS and YFSETQ.

The chain carries TRBV7-9 and TRBJ2-1, with a weak D call TRBD2 (7 bases). The CDR3 contains 18 residues. V was clipped by 5 bases and J by 4 bases, with 24 bases between them. CDR1 and CDR2 from the germline V gene are SEHNR and FQNEAQ (reference sequence). CDR3 region: CASSLTTLQGGVYNEQFF. The CDR3 nucleotides read TGTGCCAGCAGCCTCACGACCCTACAGGGAGGGGTGTACAATGAGCAGTTCTTC.

The chain combines TRBV19 with TRBJ1-5, with D possibly TRBD1 on 6 matching bases. The germline V gene has CDR1 LNHDA and CDR2 SQIVND (reference sequence). The CDR3 consists of 16 residues. V shed 7 bases and J shed 0 bases, with 16 bases lying between them. This CDR3 is CASNPAGANSNQPQHF. CDR3 bases: TGTGCCAGTAACCCGGCAGGGGCGAATAGCAATCAGCCCCAGCATTTT.